These 14 T cell receptor beta chains originate from one sample sequenced in a study of blood T cells in healthy people across ages. A sample-barcoded 5' primer and a J-beta primer mix were used in a second PCR of roughly 7 to 11 cycles. TCRdb reprocessed the 5' RACE reads via MiXCR and lists one record per CDR3 protein. The table records some 760,000 distinct CDR3 sequences, around 25% of them present only once. These data also formed part of another study, on T cells of mothers and their children.

Sequencing was performed on blood. The receptors were sampled from a boy aged 10-17 years in good health.

The V call is TRBV18, the J call TRBJ2-1; 9 bases agree with TRBD2. This CDR3 region has 16 residues. The germline V gene encodes CDR1 KGHSH and CDR2 LQKENI. After removal of 4 bases from V and 2 bases from J, the junction contained 6 bases not matched to a gene. This chain's CDR3 is CASSQIAGDPYNEQFF. The CDR3 bases are TGTGCCAGCTCACAAATAGCGGGGGACCCCTACAATGAGCAGTTCTTC. Full variable domain (remainder filled in from reference TRBV18 and TRBJ2-1): NAGVMQNPRHLVRRRGQEARLRCSPMKGHSHVYWYRQLPEEGLKFMVYLQKENIIDESGMPKERFSAEFPKEGPSILRIQQVVRGDSAAYFCASSQIAGDPYNEQFFGPGTRLTVL.

The chain employs TRBV6-5 and TRBJ2-7; D is unresolved. This CDR3 contains 12 residues. The V end was cut by 3 bases, the J end by 6 bases, with 9 bases between. Germline V gene data show CDR1 as MNHEY and CDR2 as SVGAGI. CDR3 residues: CASSYKGREQYF. The CDR3 nucleotides read TGTGCCAGCAGTTATAAGGGTCGCGAGCAGTACTTC.

This rearrangement joins TRBV24-1 to TRBJ1-2; 7 bases match TRBD1. Germline lookup yields CDR1 KGHDR and CDR2 SFDVKD. The junction had 7 bases not matched to a gene; V was cut back by 4 bases and J by 6 bases. The CDR3 loop spans 14 amino acids. The CDR3 nucleotides read TGTGCCACCAGTGAGACAGGGCAGTTTAATGGCTACACCTTC. The encoded protein is CATSETGQFNGYTF.

This clonotype was counted a few times. The gene calls are TRBV6-1 and TRBJ2-5; D may be TRBD2 (5 bases). CDR3 length: 13 amino acids. CDR1 is MNHNS and CDR2 is SASEGT in the germline V gene. Trimming removed 6 bases at V and 1 base at J, with 9 bases between. For the CDR3, the DNA is TGTGCCAGCAGGTCAGCGGCCCAAGAGACCCAGTACTTC. It codes for CASRSAAQETQYF.

The chain employs TRBV3-1 and TRBJ2-5; D unclear. CDR1 LGHDT and CDR2 YNNKEL come from the germline V gene (reference sequence). The CDR3 consists of 12 residues. V was cut by 4 bases and J by 4 bases, with 7 bases left in between. CDR3 DNA sequence: TGTGCCAGCAGCCCTCGCCCAGAGACCCAGTACTTC. As protein: CASSPRPETQYF.

This chain connects TRBV20-1 to TRBJ2-1; TRBD2 aligns across 8 bases. After removal of 5 bases from V and 9 bases from J, the junction contained 6 bases not matched to a gene. The CDR3 has 12 residues. The germline V gene has CDR1 DFQATT and CDR2 SNEGSKA (reference sequence). The CDR3 DNA reads TGCAGTGCTTGGTCGGGGGGGCTTGAGCAGTTCTTC. Amino acids: CSAWSGGLEQFF.

The rearrangement links TRBV7-2 to TRBJ1-1; D uncertain. The germline V gene has CDR1 SGHTA and CDR2 FQGNSA. V lost 1 base and J 0 bases, leaving 6 bases between the germline ends. The CDR3 consists of 14 residues. The CDR3 DNA reads as TGTGCCAGCAGCTTAGATGCCTTGAACACTGAAGCTTTCTTT. Its translation is CASSLDALNTEAFF. Supplemented by reference TRBV7-2 and TRBJ1-1, the full variable domain reads GAGVSQSPSNKVTEKGKDVELRCDPISGHTALYWYRQSLGQGLEFLIYFQGNSAPDKSGLPSDRFSAERTGGSVSTLTIQRTQQEDSAVYLCASSLDALNTEAFFGQGTRLTVV.

This clonotype occurred a few times. The chain has TRBV28 and TRBJ2-7; 7 bases line up with TRBD1. Germline lookup yields CDR1 MDHEN and CDR2 SYDVKM. V was clipped by 5 bases and J by 0 bases; unmatched bases: 13. The CDR3 runs 17 residues. CDR3 nucleotide sequence: TGTGCCAGCAGTCTTCTCGGGACAGCAGTGAGCTCCTACGAGCAGTACTTC. Translated, it gives CASSLLGTAVSSYEQYF.

There are a few counts of this clonotype. V gene TRBV15 combines with J gene TRBJ2-1; no clear D gene. The germline gives CDR1 LNHNV, CDR2 YYDKDF (reference sequence). Trimming took 0 bases from V and 5 from J, leaving 5 bases between them. The CDR3 contains 13 residues. The CDR3 loop reads CATSRETNNEQFF. The CDR3 DNA follows: TGTGCCACCAGCAGAGAGACAAACAATGAGCAGTTCTTC. Full variable domain (rest looked up from reference TRBV15 and TRBJ2-1): DAMVIQNPRYQVTQFGKPVTLSCSQTLNHNVMYWYQQKSSQAPKLLFHYYDKDFNNEADTPDNFQSRRPNTSFCFLDIRSPGLGDTAMYLCATSRETNNEQFFGPGTRLTVL.

This clonotype was counted a few times. V gene TRBV7-6 combines with J gene TRBJ2-1; 7 bases match TRBD2. V lost 3 bases, J lost 0 bases, and 8 bases stayed unmatched. The CDR3 runs 17 residues. Germline CDR1 reads SGHVS; CDR2 reads FNYEAQ. CDR3 sequence reads: CASSFWRAGRSYNEQFF. CDR3 bases: TGTGCCAGCAGCTTTTGGCGAGCGGGACGCTCCTACAATGAGCAGTTCTTC.

The CDR3 sequence: CASSLRDYDGEQYF. The CDR3 DNA reads TGTGCCAGCAGTTTAAGGGACTACGATGGCGAGCAGTACTTC. This chain links TRBV6-2 or TRBV6-3 with TRBJ2-5; 7 nucleotides agree with TRBD2. Gene TRBJ2-7 matches the end of the DNA better, so the J call may be wrong. Germline CDR1 is MNHEY and CDR2 is SVGEGT. This CDR3 has 14 amino acids.

J is TRBJ2-2 and V is TRBV28, with TRBD2 matching over 10 bases. The CDR3 is made up of 16 amino acids. Per the germline V gene, CDR1 is MDHEN and CDR2 is SYDVKM. V dropped 4 bases and J dropped 6; count of bases not matched to a gene: 8. The CDR3 coding sequence is TGTGCCAGCAGTTCGCTAGCGGGAGTCTGGCCCGGGGAGCTGTTTTTT. This encodes CASSSLAGVWPGELFF.

This clonotype was detected once. The chain has TRBV20-1 and TRBJ1-2, with 8 bases matching TRBD1. Germline CDR1 DFQATT, CDR2 SNEGSKA (reference sequence). V trimming: 1 base; J trimming: 5 bases; junction bases outside the gene matches: 6. This CDR3 is 14 amino acids long. The chain's CDR3 is CSARAVGQGYGYTF. The DNA for the CDR3 is TGCAGTGCTAGAGCCGTCGGACAGGGATATGGCTACACCTTC.

This clonotype was seen a few times. The chain recombines TRBV28 with TRBJ2-1; TRBD1 aligns across 9 bases. The assigned J gene may be wrong: the sequence end matches TRBJ2-5 better. The CDR3 is made up of 15 amino acids. Looked up from germline, CDR1 is MDHEN and CDR2 is SYDVKM. CDR3 sequence: CASSQAYRGRETQYF. CDR3 coding DNA: TGTGCCAGCAGTCAAGCTTACAGGGGGCGCGAGACCCAGTACTTC.